The clone carrying this T cell receptor (beta chain) was seen repeatedly, ten times or more. TCRdb reprocessed the reads with MiXCR, giving one entry per CDR3 protein. The table lists about 310,000 distinct CDR3 sequences, about 9.1% of them singletons. This sample was included in a study of T cell repertoires in cytomegalovirus infection. Study as a whole: Matching HLA type, along with CMV infection, was indicated by public TCR beta signatures.

This CDR3 region has 14 residues. With V trimmed by 7 bases and J by 4 bases, 9 bases remained unmatched. The germline V gene has CDR1 MDHEN and CDR2 SYDVKM. The material sequenced was PBMCs. The source is a human donor in good health (CMV status not recorded). Some clones in this sample may be carry-over from other donors' samples. This chain uses TRBV28 with TRBJ2-7; 8 nucleotides align to TRBD1. This chain's CDR3 is CASTPDRAWYEQYV. In nucleotides, the CDR3 is TGTGCCAGCACCCCGGACAGGGCATGGTACGAGCAGTACGTC.